These 21 T cell receptor beta chains originate from one sample sequenced in a study of control samples from healthy donors and cancer patients. Measured with immunoSEQ multiplex PCR; TCRdb has only the in-frame clones, and not every one. The table lists around 90,000 clones, around 86% of them singletons. Sequenced sample: blood. All receptors come from a man aged 25 to 40 in good health.

The CDR3 DNA reads as TGCGCCAGCAGACAAAGAAGGACGGAGAAAGTGAACACTGAAGCTTTCTTT. Translation: CASRQRRTEKVNTEAFF. The V and J genes are TRBV5-1 and TRBJ1-1, with no clear D. The CDR3 has 17 residues. V lost 5 bases to trimming and J lost 0 bases, with 20 bases between them. From germline, CDR1 is SGHRS and CDR2 YFSETQ.

The V call is TRBV27, the J call TRBJ2-1; D gene ambiguous. CDR1 and CDR2 from the germline V gene are MNHEY and SMNVEV (reference sequence). CDR3 length equals 14 residues. V shed 4 bases and J shed 5 bases, with 12 bases lying between them. Here the CDR3 DNA reads TGTGCCAGCAGTTCTCCCAGAAATAACAATGAGCAGTTCTTC. The encoded protein is CASSSPRNNNEQFF.

This rearrangement joins TRBV6-5 to TRBJ2-1, with D perhaps matching TRBD1 or TRBD2 (7 bases each). The CDR3 covers 13 residues. V was trimmed by 5 bases and J by 15 bases, leaving 20 bases between them. The germline V gene encodes CDR1 MNHEY and CDR2 SVGAGI. DNA of the CDR3: TGTGCCAGCAGTAAATACCCGCAGGGGGGGTGGTTCTTC. It is translated as CASSKYPQGGWFF.

V usage is TRBV4-1 and J usage is TRBJ2-1, with 8 bases aligning to TRBD1. V lost 4 bases and J lost 5; bases outside the gene matches: 16. The CDR3 has 18 amino acids. The germline gives CDR1 MGHRA, CDR2 YSYEKL. CDR3 region: CASSPRTGRAEGDNEQFF. DNA of the CDR3: TGCGCCAGCAGCCCCCGGACAGGGCGAGCCGAGGGAGACAATGAGCAGTTCTTC.

The chain is built from TRBV2 and TRBJ1-2; D is unclear. The V gene's germline CDR1 is SNHLY and CDR2 FYNNEI. The length of the CDR3 is 16 residues. Deletions cut 2 bases from V and 1 base from J, with 14 bases between. CDR3 coding DNA: TGTGCCAGCAGTGAAACAATTTGGCAGGTTAACTATGGCTACACCTTC. Translated, it gives CASSETIWQVNYGYTF.

The gene calls are TRBV19 and TRBJ1-2; D remains unclear. The V and J ends lost 4 bases and 1 base respectively, with 13 bases between them. There are 15 residues in the CDR3. The germline V gene has CDR1 LNHDA and CDR2 SQIVND (reference sequence). Here the CDR3 reads CASSNPRLGNYGYTF. CDR3 bases: TGTGCCAGTAGTAATCCGAGACTGGGTAACTATGGCTACACCTTC.

The V gene is TRBV2, the J gene TRBJ1-2, with 7 bases fitting TRBD1. V shed 8 bases and J 3 bases; nucleotides not matched to a gene: 9. This CDR3 is 14 amino acids long. In germline, CDR1 is SNHLY, CDR2 FYNNEI. The chain's CDR3 is CASLGTENDYGYTF. CDR3 sequence (DNA): TGTGCCAGCCTTGGGACAGAGAATGACTATGGCTACACCTTC.

The chain recombines TRBV5-4 with TRBJ1-5; no clear D. Trimming removed 1 base from V and 1 base from J, with 6 bases in between. The CDR3 loop spans 14 amino acids. Looked up from germline, CDR1 is SGHNT and CDR2 is YYREEE (reference sequence). The CDR3 is CASSLKGSNQPQHF. As DNA, the CDR3 is TGTGCCAGCAGCTTGAAGGGCAGCAATCAGCCCCAGCATTTT.

The rearrangement links TRBV5-1 to TRBJ2-3, with 11 bases that match TRBD2. The junction had 3 bases not matched to a gene; V was cut back by 2 bases and J by 4 bases. In germline, CDR1 is SGHRS, CDR2 YFSETQ. The CDR3 sequence is 15 residues long. This CDR3 reads CASSFSGGVADTQYF. For the CDR3, the DNA is TGCGCCAGCAGCTTTAGCGGGGGGGTCGCAGATACGCAGTATTTT.

The genes are TRBV18 and TRBJ1-3; D unclear. This CDR3 comprises 16 residues. Trimming removed 3 bases at V and 4 bases at J, with 16 bases between. Germline-derived CDR1 and CDR2 are KGHSH and LQKENI. The CDR3 nucleotides are TGTGCCAGCTCACCGTCGGCGGTCGAGGGAGGAAACACCATATATTTT. Translated, it gives CASSPSAVEGGNTIYF.

The V and J genes are TRBV3-1 (or the pseudogene TRBV3-2) and TRBJ2-3; 16 positions agree with TRBD2. Trimming at V came to 6 bases and at J to 0 bases, leaving 3 bases not matched to a gene. The CDR3 is made up of 17 amino acids. Germline CDR1 LGHDT, CDR2 YNNKEL (reference sequence). CDR3 DNA: TGTGCCAGCAGTCAGGGACTAGCGGGGGGGAGCACAGATACGCAGTATTTT. Amino acids: CASSQGLAGGSTDTQYF.

This clone was detected once. The CDR3 spells CASLGTDSNQPQHF. CDR3 nucleotides: TGTGCCAGTCTTGGGACGGATAGCAATCAGCCCCAGCATTTT. The chain joins TRBV2 to TRBJ1-5, with D possibly matching TRBD1 (5 bases). This CDR3 has 14 amino acids. Germline-derived CDR1 and CDR2 are SNHLY and FYNNEI. Trimming stripped 9 bases from V and 0 bases from J, with 12 bases between.

The chain combines TRBV5-8 with TRBJ2-6; D gene ambiguous. Per the germline V gene, CDR1 is SGHTS and CDR2 is YDEGEE. V was clipped by 2 bases and J by 0 bases, with 9 bases between them. This CDR3 is built from 16 residues. The CDR3 DNA is TGTGCCAGCAGCTTTTTGGTGAGCTCTGGGGCCAACGTCCTGACTTTC. Translation gives CASSFLVSSGANVLTF.

V is TRBV2 and J is TRBJ2-1, with TRBD2 as a possible D gene (5 bases). The CDR3 is 17 amino acids. The germline gives CDR1 SNHLY, CDR2 FYNNEI. V lost 3 bases and J lost 0, with 15 bases in between. The CDR3 loop reads CASSDMRVTSSYNEQFF. CDR3 coding DNA: TGTGCCAGCAGTGATATGAGGGTCACGAGCTCCTACAATGAGCAGTTCTTC.

This clone has a single count. V and J are TRBV5-8 and TRBJ2-5, with no clear D. This CDR3 region has 13 residues. V lost 6 bases and J 3 bases, leaving 12 bases between the germline ends. The germline V gene has CDR1 SGHTS and CDR2 YDEGEE. The CDR3 loop reads CASTIPRKETQYF. In nucleotides, the CDR3 is TGTGCCAGCACTATTCCTAGGAAAGAGACCCAGTACTTC.

V is TRBV6-5 and J is TRBJ2-2; 9 bases are a match to TRBD1. The CDR3 length is 14 residues. Germline V gene lookup returns CDR1 MNHEY and CDR2 SVGAGI. Trimming at V came to 6 bases and at J to 5 bases, leaving 4 bases not matched to a gene. CDR3 nucleotide sequence: TGTGCCAGCAGACCCGACAGGGGGACCGGGGAGCTGTTTTTT. It translates to CASRPDRGTGELFF.

A single count supports this clone. The J gene is TRBJ1-2, the V gene TRBV23-1; perhaps TRBD1 as D (5 bases). TRBV23-1 is an open reading frame, and its role is uncertain. CDR3 size: 13 residues. The ends were cut back, 2 bases at V and 8 bases at J, with 12 bases in the middle. The CDR3 nucleotides read TGCGCCAGCAGTCAAGGGCAGGGCAGGGGCTACACCTTC. Its translation is CASSQGQGRGYTF.

The chain recombines TRBV7-2 with TRBJ2-7; possibly TRBD2 for D (5 bases). The V gene's germline CDR1 is SGHTA and CDR2 FQGNSA. The V end lost 4 bases, the J end lost 3 bases, and 13 bases lay between the germline ends. CDR3 size: 14 residues. The DNA for the CDR3 is TGTGCCAGCAGCTCTAATCGAGGGAACTACGAGCAGTACTTC. As protein: CASSSNRGNYEQYF.

The chain is built from TRBV29-1 and TRBJ2-1; D is possibly TRBD1 (5 bases). V gave up 3 bases and J gave up 12 bases, with 12 bases separating them. Germline V CDR1 and CDR2: SQVTM, ANQGSEA. The CDR3 length is 11 residues. CDR3 nucleotide sequence: TGCAGCGTTGAGAACCAGGGTGGGCAGTTCTTC. Protein product: CSVENQGGQFF.

For the CDR3, the DNA is TGTGCCATCAGCGGGGCCCAAACCAGGGGGAGCACCAATCAGCCCCAGCATTTT. It is translated as CAISGAQTRGSTNQPQHF. The chain recombines TRBV10-3 with TRBJ1-5; 7 bases line up with TRBD1. The junction had 17 bases not matched to a gene; V was cut back by 6 bases and J by 3 bases. The CDR3 has 18 amino acids. Germline V gives CDR1 ENHRY, CDR2 SYGVKD.

The chain carries TRBV27 and TRBJ2-3, with D hard to call. V shed 2 bases and J shed 0 bases, with 9 bases lying between them. CDR1 and CDR2 (germline): MNHEY, SMNVEV (reference sequence). This CDR3 spans 15 amino acids. The CDR3 here is CASSLGATSTDTQYF. The CDR3 DNA is TGTGCCAGCAGTTTAGGCGCAACTAGCACAGATACGCAGTATTTT.